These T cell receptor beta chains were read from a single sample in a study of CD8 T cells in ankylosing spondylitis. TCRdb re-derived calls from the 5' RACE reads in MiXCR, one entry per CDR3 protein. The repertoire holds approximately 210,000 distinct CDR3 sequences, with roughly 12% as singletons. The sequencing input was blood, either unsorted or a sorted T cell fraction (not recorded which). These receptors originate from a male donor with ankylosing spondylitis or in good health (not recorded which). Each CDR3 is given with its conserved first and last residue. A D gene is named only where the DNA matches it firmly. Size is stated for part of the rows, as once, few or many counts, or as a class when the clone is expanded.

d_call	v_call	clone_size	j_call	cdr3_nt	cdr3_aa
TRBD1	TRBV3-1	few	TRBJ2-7	TGTGCCAGCAGGATGACAGGGGCCTACGAGCAGTACTTC	CASRMTGAYEQYF
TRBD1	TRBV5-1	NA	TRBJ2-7	TGCGCCAGCAGCTCCGGGACAGGGGAAATCCACGAGCAGTACTTC	CASSSGTGEIHEQYF
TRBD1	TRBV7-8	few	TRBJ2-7	TGTGCCAGCAGTACGCTGGGGGACAGGGGCGACGAGCAGTACTTC	CASSTLGDRGDEQYF
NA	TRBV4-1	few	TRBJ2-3	TGCGCCAGCAGCCAAGTGGGGGGGGGCGTTTCAGATACGCAGTATTTT	CASSQVGGGVSDTQYF
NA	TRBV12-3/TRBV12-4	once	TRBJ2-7	TGTGCCAGCAGCATCCATCCTGCCTATGGGTACGAGCAGTACTTC	CASSIHPAYGYEQYF
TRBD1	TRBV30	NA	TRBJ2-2	TGTGCCTGGACGGCCGGGACAGGGGCCGGGGAGCTGTTTTTT	CAWTAGTGAGELFF
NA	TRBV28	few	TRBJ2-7	TGTGCCAGCAGCCACGCGGACGAGCAGTACTTC	CASSHADEQYF
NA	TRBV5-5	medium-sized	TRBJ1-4	TGTGCCAGCAGCCCGGGACGTTGGACAGCCAAAAGGGAAAAACTGTTTTTT	CASSPGRWTAKREKLFF
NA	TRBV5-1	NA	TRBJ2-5	TGCGCCAGCAGCCCCGATGGGGGGCAAGAGACCCAGTACTTC	CASSPDGGQETQYF
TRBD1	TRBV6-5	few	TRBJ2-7	TGTGCCAGCAGTTATGGACAGGGGGACAACGAGCAGTACTTC	CASSYGQGDNEQYF
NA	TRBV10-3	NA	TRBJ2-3	TGTGCCATCAGTGACTCCCCTGAAGGCACAGATACGCAGTATTTT	CAISDSPEGTDTQYF
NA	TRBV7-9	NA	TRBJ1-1	TGTGCCAGCAGCCCCGGGACCGGCATGAACACTGAAGCTTTCTTT	CASSPGTGMNTEAFF
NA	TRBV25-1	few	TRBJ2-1	TGTGCCAGCAGTGATCTCAGTGCAGGGGACTACAATGAGCAGTTCTTC	CASSDLSAGDYNEQFF
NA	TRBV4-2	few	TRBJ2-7	TGTGCCAGCAGCCCAGGGGAGGGCAGTCACTACGAGCAGTACTTC	CASSPGEGSHYEQYF
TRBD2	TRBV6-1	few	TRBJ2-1	TGTGCCAGCAGGTCCGAGGGAGGGGATTACAATGAGCAGTTCTTC	CASRSEGGDYNEQFF
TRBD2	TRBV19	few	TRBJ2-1	TGTGCCAGTAGTATAATGACTAGCGGAGAATTTTACAATGAGCAGTTCTTC	CASSIMTSGEFYNEQFF
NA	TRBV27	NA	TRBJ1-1	TGTGCCAGCAGTTTAACTCCTTACACTGAAGCTTTCTTT	CASSLTPYTEAFF
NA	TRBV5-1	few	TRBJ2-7	TGCGCCAGCAGCTTGGAACAGGGCGGACCTTACGAGCAGTACTTC	CASSLEQGGPYEQYF
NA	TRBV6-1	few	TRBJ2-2	TGTGCCAGCAGTAGGAACCCGGCCACCGGGGAGCTGTTTTTT	CASSRNPATGELFF
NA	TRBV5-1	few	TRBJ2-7	TGCGCCAGCAGCTTGTCGTCAGGGTGGGAGCAGTACTTC	CASSLSSGWEQYF
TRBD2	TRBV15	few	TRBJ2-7	TGTGCCACCAGCAGATGGACTAGCGGATACGAGCAGTACTTC	CATSRWTSGYEQYF
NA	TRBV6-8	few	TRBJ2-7	TGTGCCAGCAGTTACTCATGGCTAGTCCTCTACGAGCAGTACTTC	CASSYSWLVLYEQYF
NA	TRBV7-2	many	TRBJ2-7	TGTGCCAGCAGCTTAGCGTCTCGAGGCGAGCAGTACTTC	CASSLASRGEQYF
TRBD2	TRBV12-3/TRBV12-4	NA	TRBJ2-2	TGTGCCAGCAGTTTGGGGCTAGCGGGACCCACCGGGGAGCTGTTTTTT	CASSLGLAGPTGELFF
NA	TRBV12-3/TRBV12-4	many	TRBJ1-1	TGTGCCAGCAGTTTATGGGGGGCGAACACTGAAGCTTTCTTT	CASSLWGANTEAFF
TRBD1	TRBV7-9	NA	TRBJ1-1	TGTGCCAGCAGCCCACTCGACAGGGGGCCCCCTGAAGCTTTCTTT	CASSPLDRGPPEAFF
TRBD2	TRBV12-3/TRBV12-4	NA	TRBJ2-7	TGTGCCAGCAGTCCCCGCGGGGCGGGAGGAATACCCGAGCAGTACTTC	CASSPRGAGGIPEQYF
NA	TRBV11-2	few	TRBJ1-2	TGTGCCAGCAGCTTAGGGGGGTCTTATCGAGGCTACACCTTC	CASSLGGSYRGYTF
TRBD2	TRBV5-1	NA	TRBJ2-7	TGCGCCAGCAGCCCCGCCTGGGAGGGGACGGGCGAGCAGTACTTC	CASSPAWEGTGEQYF
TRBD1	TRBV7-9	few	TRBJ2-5	TGTGCCAGCAGCAACCCAAGGACAGGGGGACTAAAGACCCAGTACTTC	CASSNPRTGGLKTQYF
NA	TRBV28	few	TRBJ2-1	TGTGCCAGCAGTTTATCCGGAAAGGTGGACAATGAGCAGTTCTTC	CASSLSGKVDNEQFF
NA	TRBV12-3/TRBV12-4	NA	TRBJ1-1	TGTGCCAGCAGTGTAAGGGAGGTTACTGAAGCTTTCTTT	CASSVREVTEAFF
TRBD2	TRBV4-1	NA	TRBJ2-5	TGCGCCAGCAGCCAAGATGGGAGGGGCCGGGAGACCCAGTACTTC	CASSQDGRGRETQYF
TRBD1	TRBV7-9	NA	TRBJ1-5	TGTGCCAGCAGCCAGACAGGGTCGGATCAGCCCCAGCATTTT	CASSQTGSDQPQHF
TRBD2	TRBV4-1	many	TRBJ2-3	TGCGCCAGCAGCCCGCGACTAGCGGGAGTCACTAGCACAGATACGCAGTATTTT	CASSPRLAGVTSTDTQYF
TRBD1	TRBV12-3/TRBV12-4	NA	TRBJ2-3	TGTGCCGGCTCCCAGGGGGCCACAGATACGCAGTATTTT	CAGSQGATDTQYF
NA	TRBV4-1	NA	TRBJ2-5	TGCGCCAGCAGCCAAGGTTCGGGGAGGGAGACCCAGTACTTC	CASSQGSGRETQYF
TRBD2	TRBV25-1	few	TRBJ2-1	TGTGCCAGCAGTGAAGGTACTAGCGGGAATGAGCAGTTCTTC	CASSEGTSGNEQFF
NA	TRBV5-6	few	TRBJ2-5	TGTGCCAGCAGCTCTGGGACTTTACAAGAGACCCAGTACTTC	CASSSGTLQETQYF
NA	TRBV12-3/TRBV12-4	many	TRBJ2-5	TGTGCCAGCAGGGACGCTCTAGCCCCACAAGAGACCCAGTACTTC	CASRDALAPQETQYF
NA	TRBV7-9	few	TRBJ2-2	TGTGCCAGCAGGGGCGGGACGAACACCGGGGAGCTGTTTTTT	CASRGGTNTGELFF